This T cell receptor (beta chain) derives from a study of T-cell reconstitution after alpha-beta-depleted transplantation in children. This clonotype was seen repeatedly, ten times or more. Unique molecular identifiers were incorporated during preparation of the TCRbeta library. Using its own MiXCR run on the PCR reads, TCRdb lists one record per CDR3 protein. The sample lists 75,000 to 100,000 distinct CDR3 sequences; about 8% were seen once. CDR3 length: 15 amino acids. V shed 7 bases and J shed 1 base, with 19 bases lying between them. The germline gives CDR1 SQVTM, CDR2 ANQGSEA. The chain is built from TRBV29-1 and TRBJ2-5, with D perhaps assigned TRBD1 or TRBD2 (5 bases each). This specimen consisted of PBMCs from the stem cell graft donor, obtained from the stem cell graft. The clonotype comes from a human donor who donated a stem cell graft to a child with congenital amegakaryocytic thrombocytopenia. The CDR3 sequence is CSGVTGTKIQETQYF. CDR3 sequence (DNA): TGCAGCGGGGTAACCGGGACGAAAATCCAAGAGACCCAGTACTTC.